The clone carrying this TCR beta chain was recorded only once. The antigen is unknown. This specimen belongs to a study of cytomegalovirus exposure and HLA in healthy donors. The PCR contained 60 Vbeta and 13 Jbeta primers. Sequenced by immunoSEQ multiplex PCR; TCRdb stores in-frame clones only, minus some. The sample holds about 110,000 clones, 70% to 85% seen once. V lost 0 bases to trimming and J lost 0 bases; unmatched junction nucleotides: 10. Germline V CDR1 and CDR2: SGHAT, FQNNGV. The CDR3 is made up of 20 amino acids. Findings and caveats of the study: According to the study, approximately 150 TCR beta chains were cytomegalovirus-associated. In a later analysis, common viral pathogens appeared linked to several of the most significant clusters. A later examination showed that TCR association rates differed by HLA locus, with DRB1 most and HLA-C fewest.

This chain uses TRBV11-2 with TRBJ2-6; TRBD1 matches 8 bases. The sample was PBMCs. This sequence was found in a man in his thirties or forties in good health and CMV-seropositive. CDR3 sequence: CASSLDLDRAITSGANVLTF. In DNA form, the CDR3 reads TGTGCCAGCAGCTTAGATCTGGACAGGGCGATAACCTCTGGGGCCAACGTCCTGACTTTC.